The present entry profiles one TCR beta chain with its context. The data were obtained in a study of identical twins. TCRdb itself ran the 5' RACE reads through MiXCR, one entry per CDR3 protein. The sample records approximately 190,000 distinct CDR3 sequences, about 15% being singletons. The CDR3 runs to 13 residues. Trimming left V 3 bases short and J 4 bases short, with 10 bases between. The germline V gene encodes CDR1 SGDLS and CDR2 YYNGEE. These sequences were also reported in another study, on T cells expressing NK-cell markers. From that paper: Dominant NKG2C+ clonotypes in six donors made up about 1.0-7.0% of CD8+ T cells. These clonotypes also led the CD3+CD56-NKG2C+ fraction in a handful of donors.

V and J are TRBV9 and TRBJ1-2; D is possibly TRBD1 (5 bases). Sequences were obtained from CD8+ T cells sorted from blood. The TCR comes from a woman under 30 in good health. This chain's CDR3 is CASSDGDLYGYTF. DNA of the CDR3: TGTGCCAGCAGCGATGGGGACCTCTATGGCTACACCTTC.